This note documents a single T cell receptor (beta chain) sequence. What this receptor recognizes is not known. Per-base qualities were not stored, and no clone one base away is much larger. The CDR3 spans 16 residues, from the cysteine through the phenylalanine. Only the CDR3 part of the read is kept: 48 bases, read in frame from the first base. The germline V gene yields SGHNT for CDR1 and YENEEA for CDR2. Germline trimming amounts to 1 base on V and 8 bases on J, with 10 as the count of junction bases outside the gene matches. These data are taken from a study of blood T cell repertoires in COVID-19 (TCRdb year 2020). Notes on the research overall: Collaborator samples came from the United States, Italy and Spain and covered acute and convalescent phases of COVID-19. The prospective study material was composed of cDNA or gDNA derived from T cells, B-cell-depleted T cells, or PBMCs. Subjects who had been exposed to COVID-19, were actively infected with it, or had recovered from it provided the deeply sampled blood TCRbeta repertoires that made up the dataset. A freely available public database, intended as a resource for researchers studying the immune response to SARS-CoV-2, is where the repertoires were released. The samples were drawn from the first 160 participants of the ongoing ImmuneRACE study and from 950 to 1,500 subjects provided by 6 global collaborators. Sample metadata almost always included a de-identified subject ID, COVID-19 status, age in years and sex. Where available, HLA class I and class II types were taken from metadata supplied by the sample provider and were not determined by assay-based typing.

At one collaborating source in Seattle, patients were enrolled during active infection and were followed longitudinally through the course of disease. Collaborating institutions collected whole blood in K2EDTA tubes following their own protocols. Collaborator samples were shipped for TCRbeta analysis as frozen whole blood, isolated PBMCs, or DNA extracted from either sample type. The paper as a whole reports these results and caveats: The quantity of clinical and demographic metadata differed by source and by participant and was supplied without curation.

TCRbeta CDR3 regions were amplified from genomic DNA by means of the immunoSEQ Assay, a bias-controlled multiplex PCR. The paper's data handling went like this. Nucleated cell counts per sample were estimated from amplification of reference gene primers within the assay. To quantify the absolute abundance of each unique TCRbeta CDR3 rearrangement, sequence reads were collapsed and filtered. Productive Simpson clonality was computed per sample as the square root of Simpson's diversity index over productive rearrangements. Drawn from immuneACCESS, this table holds only the in-frame rearrangements with V and J called that TCRdb kept. Clones are partly lost; checked studies trace under half to an unresolved V gene and leave the rest unexplained. V, J and clone size reflect that table, while D and trimming were determined from the DNA. This sample holds about 76,000 clones; roughly 81% were observed only once. In total, the top ten clones hold approximately 9.9% of the sample.

The sequence joins TRBV11-3 to TRBJ2-1; TRBD2 agrees with 8 junctional bases. Source material: peripheral blood. The TCR comes from a man aged 55-75 years with COVID-19, enrolled during active disease. The DNA sequence reads TGTGCCAGCAGCTTAGGGCGGCGGGAGGAGGTAGATGAGCAGTTCTTC. It is translated as CASSLGRREEVDEQFF.